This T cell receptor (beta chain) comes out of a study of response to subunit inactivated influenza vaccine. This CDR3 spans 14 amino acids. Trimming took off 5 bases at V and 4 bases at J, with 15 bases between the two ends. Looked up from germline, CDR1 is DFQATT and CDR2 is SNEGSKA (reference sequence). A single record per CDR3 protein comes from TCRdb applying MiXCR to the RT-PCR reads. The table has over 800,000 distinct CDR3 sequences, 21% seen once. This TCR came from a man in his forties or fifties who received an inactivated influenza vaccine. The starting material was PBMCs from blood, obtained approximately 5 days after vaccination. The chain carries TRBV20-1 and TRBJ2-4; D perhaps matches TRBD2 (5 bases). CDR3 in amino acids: CSAHRKRGKNIQYF. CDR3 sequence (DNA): TGCAGTGCTCACCGGAAACGGGGAAAAAACATTCAGTACTTC.